The 25 T cell receptor beta chains below were found in one sample sequenced in a study of blood T cell repertoires in COVID-19. Data came from immunoSEQ multiplex PCR; TCRdb stores just in-frame clones and leaves some out. The table shows 85,000 or so clones, with around 81% occurring only once. The specimen was peripheral blood. Receptors originate from a man aged 80 or over with acute or convalescent COVID-19.

This sequence joins TRBV4-1 and TRBJ2-2, with 13 nucleotides matching TRBD2. This CDR3 is built from 16 residues. Germline V gives CDR1 MGHRA, CDR2 YSYEKL. The V gene end was trimmed by 1 base and the J gene end by 7 bases; junction bases not matched to a gene: 3. Written as DNA, the CDR3 is TGCGCCAGCAGCCAAGGGACTAGCGGGAGAATCGGGGAGCTGTTTTTT. This encodes CASSQGTSGRIGELFF.

The chain combines TRBV5-6 with TRBJ2-2, with TRBD1 as a possible D gene (5 bases). The ends were cut back, 0 bases at V and 4 bases at J, with 13 bases in the middle. Germline V gene sequence: CDR1 SGHDT, CDR2 YYEEEE. The CDR3 totals 16 residues. In nucleotides, the CDR3 is TGTGCCAGCAGCTTGGGCCAGGGCCTTCCCACCGGGGAGCTGTTTTTT. This codes for CASSLGQGLPTGELFF.

The V and J genes are TRBV28 and TRBJ1-1; TRBD1 aligns across 8 bases. V lost 5 bases, J lost 1 base, and 6 bases stayed unmatched. The CDR3 has 15 residues. The germline gives CDR1 MDHEN, CDR2 SYDVKM. CDR3 nucleotide sequence: TGTGCCAGCAGTCCACCCGGGACAGGGAACACTGAAGCTTTCTTT. Amino acids: CASSPPGTGNTEAFF.

This chain links TRBV28 with TRBJ1-6; D might be TRBD1 (5 bases). V was clipped by 6 bases and J by 7 bases, with 10 bases between them. The CDR3 covers 13 residues. Germline V gives CDR1 MDHEN, CDR2 SYDVKM. The CDR3: CASREGLNSPLHF. The CDR3, as DNA: TGTGCCAGCAGAGAGGGACTGAATTCACCCCTCCACTTT.

This clone was detected a few times. The chain joins TRBV28 to TRBJ2-7; 9 bases line up with TRBD1. Germline V gene data show CDR1 as MDHEN and CDR2 as SYDVKM. The CDR3 runs 13 residues. After removal of 6 bases from V and 6 bases from J, the junction contained 6 bases not matched to a gene. CDR3 nucleotides: TGTGCCAGCAGGGGACAGGGCGGCAGCGAGCAGTACTTC. Protein product: CASRGQGGSEQYF.

The V call is TRBV28, the J call TRBJ2-7; 9 bases are shared with TRBD1. V lost 4 bases and J lost 6; bases outside the gene matches: 10. The CDR3 loop spans 15 amino acids. Looked up from germline, CDR1 is MDHEN and CDR2 is SYDVKM. CDR3: CASSYTGTGYGEQYF. The CDR3 nucleotides are TGTGCCAGCAGTTATACCGGGACAGGGTATGGCGAGCAGTACTTC.

The chain is built from TRBV3-1 (or the pseudogene TRBV3-2) and TRBJ1-1; 7 nucleotides align to TRBD1. The CDR3 totals 16 residues. Germline loops: CDR1 LGHDT, CDR2 YNNKEL (reference sequence). With 0 bases clipped from V and 1 base from J, the junction kept 5 bases outside the gene matches. The CDR3 protein is CASSQDYGTANTEAFF. In nucleotides, the CDR3 is TGTGCCAGCAGCCAAGATTACGGGACAGCGAACACTGAAGCTTTCTTT.

This rearrangement joins TRBV2 to TRBJ2-3; no clear D gene. V gave up 3 bases and J gave up 8 bases, with 9 bases separating them. Germline CDR1 is SNHLY and CDR2 is FYNNEI. The CDR3 consists of 12 residues. The CDR3 nucleotides are TGTGCCAGCAGTGAGGTCGGTGGTACGCAGTATTTT. Residues: CASSEVGGTQYF.

The chain uses TRBV28 and TRBJ1-2; D uncertain. The CDR3 runs 14 residues. V was cut by 1 base and J by 4 bases, with 10 bases left in between. Germline V gives CDR1 MDHEN, CDR2 SYDVKM. The CDR3 loop is CASSLSRRTYGYTF. In DNA form, the CDR3 reads TGTGCCAGCAGTTTATCTCGCAGAACCTATGGCTACACCTTC.

This clone was detected once. The chain links TRBV16 to TRBJ2-3; perhaps TRBD1 as D (5 bases). The CDR3 has 15 amino acids. The germline gives CDR1 KGHSY, CDR2 FQNENV. Trimming left V 1 base short and J 3 bases short, with 11 bases between. CDR3: CASSQYLRGTDTQYF. CDR3 DNA: TGTGCCAGCAGCCAATACCTTAGGGGAACAGATACGCAGTATTTT.

The chain recombines TRBV7-9 with TRBJ1-2, with D maybe TRBD1 (6 bases). V shed 6 bases and J shed 4 bases, with 21 bases lying between them. The CDR3 spans 16 residues. Germline CDR1 reads SEHNR; CDR2 reads FQNEAQ (reference sequence). CDR3 region: CASSLQGLVGFYGYTF. As DNA, the CDR3 is TGTGCCAGCAGTTTACAGGGTCTTGTGGGCTTCTATGGCTACACCTTC.

The chain couples TRBV2 to TRBJ2-5, with 9 bases aligning to TRBD1. This CDR3 is built from 15 residues. The V gene's germline CDR1 is SNHLY and CDR2 FYNNEI. V lost 6 bases to trimming and J lost 2 bases; unmatched junction nucleotides: 7. CDR3 amino acids: CASSGQGWGQETQYF. CDR3 DNA sequence: TGTGCCAGCAGCGGACAGGGGTGGGGGCAAGAGACCCAGTACTTC. Full variable domain (remainder filled in from reference TRBV2 and TRBJ2-5): EPEVTQTPSHQVTQMGQEVILRCVPISNHLYFYWYRQILGQKVEFLVSFYNNEISEKSEIFDDQFSVERPDGSNFTLKIRSTKLEDSAMYFCASSGQGWGQETQYFGPGTRLLVL.

The J gene is TRBJ1-4, the V gene TRBV4-3, with D possibly TRBD1 on 5 matching bases. The germline CDR1 and CDR2 sequences are LGHNA and YSLEER. CDR3 size: 16 residues. The V end lost 1 base, the J end lost 6 bases, and 15 bases lay between the germline ends. In DNA, the CDR3 is TGCGCCAGCAGCCAAGGCAGTAACAGGAGATATGAAAAACTGTTTTTT. Protein: CASSQGSNRRYEKLFF.

This chain's CDR3 is CASSWTGDDGYTF. In nucleotides, the CDR3 is TGTGCCAGTTCTTGGACAGGGGATGATGGCTACACCTTC. The chain combines TRBV19 with TRBJ1-2; the match to TRBD1 covers 9 bases. Trimming removed 8 bases from V and 6 bases from J; junction bases left unmatched: 7. CDR1 is LNHDA and CDR2 is SQIVND in the germline V gene (reference sequence). This CDR3 is 13 amino acids long.

The chain carries TRBV19 and TRBJ1-5, with D possibly TRBD1 on 6 matching bases. The germline CDR1 and CDR2 sequences are LNHDA and SQIVND (reference sequence). V lost 10 bases and J lost 4, with 17 bases in between. The CDR3 loop spans 14 amino acids. CDR3 region: CATREGQINQPQHF. CDR3 bases: TGTGCCACCCGGGAAGGACAGATTAATCAGCCCCAGCATTTT.

The chain has TRBV19 and TRBJ2-1; D is perhaps TRBD2 (5 bases). Germline loops: CDR1 LNHDA, CDR2 SQIVND (reference sequence). The V end was cut by 6 bases, the J end by 4 bases, with 16 bases between. The CDR3 is made up of 15 amino acids. The CDR3 sequence: CASSPQGGSYNEQFF. The CDR3 DNA reads as TGTGCCAGTAGCCCACAAGGAGGTTCGTACAATGAGCAGTTCTTC.

The gene calls are TRBV9 and TRBJ1-5, with unresolved D. From germline, CDR1 is SGDLS and CDR2 YYNGEE. The V end lost 8 bases, the J end lost 2 bases, and 11 bases lay between the germline ends. The CDR3 is 13 residues long. The CDR3 nucleotides are TGTGCCAGTTCCAAGGAGGGCAATCAGCCCCAGCATTTT. Amino acid sequence: CASSKEGNQPQHF.

The chain has TRBV28 and TRBJ1-2; 7 bases are shared with TRBD1. The CDR3 totals 12 residues. Germline V gene lookup returns CDR1 MDHEN and CDR2 SYDVKM. Trimming took 7 bases from V and 8 from J; bases not matched to a gene: 7. CDR3 in DNA: TGTGCCAGCAAAAAGACAGGGTCGGGCTACACCTTC. Its translation: CASKKTGSGYTF.

This sequence joins TRBV30 and TRBJ2-7; 8 nucleotides agree with TRBD1. The trim removed 8 bases at V and 6 bases at J, leaving 3 bases unmatched. The length of the CDR3 is 10 residues. Germline assignment: CDR1 GTSNPN and CDR2 SVGIG (reference sequence). CDR3 in amino acids: CAEGTGEQYF. Here the CDR3 DNA reads TGTGCCGAGGGGACAGGCGAGCAGTACTTC.

V and J are TRBV9 and TRBJ1-4, with 8 bases matching TRBD1. The J segment lost 5 bases and the V segment lost 3 bases, leaving 3 bases of the junction unmatched. Looked up from germline, CDR1 is SGDLS and CDR2 is YYNGEE. The CDR3 has 14 residues. The CDR3 reads CASSAQGANEKLFF. The CDR3 bases are TGTGCCAGCAGCGCTCAGGGGGCGAATGAAAAACTGTTTTTT. Filled out from reference TRBV9 and TRBJ1-4, the complete variable domain reads DSGVTQTPKHLITATGQRVTLRCSPRSGDLSVYWYQQSLDQGLQFLIQYYNGEERAKGNILERFSAQQFPDLHSELNLSSLELGDSALYFCASSAQGANEKLFFGSGTQLSVL.

The chain combines TRBV6-6 with TRBJ1-2; 9 bases align to TRBD1. The V gene's germline CDR1 is MNHNY and CDR2 SVGAGI (reference sequence). This CDR3 region has 15 residues. V trimming: 2 bases; J trimming: 4 bases; junction bases outside the gene matches: 5. The CDR3 loop reads CASSYTGQGGYGYTF. In DNA, the CDR3 is TGTGCCAGCAGTTACACGGGACAGGGCGGCTATGGCTACACCTTC.

J is TRBJ2-7 and V is TRBV3-1 (or the pseudogene TRBV3-2); 10 nucleotides line up with TRBD1. Germline V CDR1 and CDR2: LGHDT, YNNKEL (reference sequence). After removal of 3 bases from V and 5 bases from J, the junction contained 13 bases not matched to a gene. This CDR3 comprises 17 residues. Here the CDR3 reads CASSQTTGGTGVNEQYF. The CDR3 nucleotides read TGTGCCAGCAGCCAGACTACGGGCGGGACAGGGGTCAACGAGCAGTACTTC.

The rearrangement uses TRBV11-3 and TRBJ2-1; perhaps TRBD2 as D (7 bases). Germline V gene sequence: CDR1 SGHNT, CDR2 YENEEA. The V gene lost 1 base and the J gene lost 5 bases, with 9 bases spanning the gap. There are 14 residues in the CDR3. This chain's CDR3 is CASSLAGGHNEQFF. In DNA form, the CDR3 reads TGTGCCAGCAGCTTAGCGGGGGGCCACAATGAGCAGTTCTTC.

This chain uses TRBV18 with TRBJ2-1; 8 bases align to TRBD2. V lost 2 bases to trimming and J lost 3 bases; unmatched junction nucleotides: 6. From germline, CDR1 is KGHSH and CDR2 LQKENI. CDR3 length equals 16 residues. CDR3 bases: TGTGCCAGCTCACCATTAGGGAGCGGGAGCTACAATGAGCAGTTCTTC. This encodes CASSPLGSGSYNEQFF.

The chain links TRBV5-1 to TRBJ2-6, with no clear D. V was trimmed by 1 base and J by 1 base, leaving 6 bases between them. Germline-derived CDR1 and CDR2 are SGHRS and YFSETQ. This CDR3 has 15 amino acids. The DNA of the CDR3 is TGCGCCAGCAGCTTGACAATGTCTGGGGCCAACGTCCTGACTTTC. Translation gives CASSLTMSGANVLTF.